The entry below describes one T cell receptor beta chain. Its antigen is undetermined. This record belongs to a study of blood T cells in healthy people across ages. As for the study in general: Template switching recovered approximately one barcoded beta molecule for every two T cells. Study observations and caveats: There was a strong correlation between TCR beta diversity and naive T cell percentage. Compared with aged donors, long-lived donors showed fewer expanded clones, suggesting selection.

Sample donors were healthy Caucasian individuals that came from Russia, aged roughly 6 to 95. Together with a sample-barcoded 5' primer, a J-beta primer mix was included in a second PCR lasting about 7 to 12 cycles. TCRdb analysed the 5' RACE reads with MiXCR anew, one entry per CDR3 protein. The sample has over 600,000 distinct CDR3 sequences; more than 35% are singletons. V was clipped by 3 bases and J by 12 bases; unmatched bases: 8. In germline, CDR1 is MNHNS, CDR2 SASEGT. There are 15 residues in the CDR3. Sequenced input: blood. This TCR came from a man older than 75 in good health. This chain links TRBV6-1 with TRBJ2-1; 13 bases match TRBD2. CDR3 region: CASSDSGLAGEWQFF. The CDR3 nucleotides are TGTGCCAGCAGTGATTCCGGACTAGCGGGAGAATGGCAGTTCTTC.